The source of this T cell receptor (beta chain) is a study of regulatory T cells in long-lasting Graves disease. Study background: Graves' cases, newly diagnosed, had used antithyroid drugs under 3 months. Study-wide results and limits: Compared with new cases, persistent Graves' patients showed reduced TCR diversity.

This clonotype was seen ten or more times. Its target is not known. Relying on iRepertoire HTBI primers and Arm-PCR of CDR3 regions, the team built TCR beta libraries. Each CDR3 protein is one row after TCRdb ran MiXCR on the multiplex PCR reads. The sample contains some 560,000 distinct CDR3 sequences, about 16% of which appear only once. Time point meaning: newly diagnosed GD, antithyroid drugs for less than 3 months. PBMC RNA served as the TCR library source. It was by American Thyroid Association guidelines that Graves' disease was diagnosed. The CDR3 is made up of 13 amino acids. The V gene's germline CDR1 is SGHAT and CDR2 FQDESV (reference sequence). V lost 5 bases and J lost 4, with 11 bases in between. The sample was also linked to a second study, of T cells in Graves' hyperthyroidism and ophthalmopathy. That study adds: The HTBI primer set was used in a first-round RT-PCR of the TCR CDR3.

The chain carries TRBV11-1 and TRBJ1-1, with unresolved D. The material was peripheral blood mononuclear cells (PBMCs), obtained at new diagnosis, from a patient treated with antithyroid drugs. The receptor's source is a woman aged 35 to 60 with Graves disease. DNA of the CDR3: TGTGCCAGCAGCCAGGACGGTTTCACTGAAGCTTTCTTT. As protein: CASSQDGFTEAFF.